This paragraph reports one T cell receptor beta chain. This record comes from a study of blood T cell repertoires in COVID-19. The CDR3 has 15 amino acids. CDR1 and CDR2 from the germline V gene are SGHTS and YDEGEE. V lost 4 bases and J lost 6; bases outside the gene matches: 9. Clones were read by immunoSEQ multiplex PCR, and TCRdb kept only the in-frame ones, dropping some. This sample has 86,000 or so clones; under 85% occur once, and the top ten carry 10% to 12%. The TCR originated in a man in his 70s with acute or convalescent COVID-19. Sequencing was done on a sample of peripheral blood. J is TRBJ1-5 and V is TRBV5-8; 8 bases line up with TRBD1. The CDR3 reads CASSPDRVEGQPQHF. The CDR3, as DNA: TGTGCCAGCAGCCCGGACAGGGTTGAGGGTCAGCCCCAGCATTTT.